A single sample is the source of the 27 T cell receptor beta chains below, sequenced in a study of beta chain features in type 1 diabetes. The antigens these receptors bind are not known. General observations from the study: All four CD4+ subsets from Type 1 diabetes patients carried moderately but significantly shorter TCRB CDR3s.

The isolated RNA, all of it, was reverse transcribed, so expressed TCRB transcripts were what got sequenced. The assay was immunoSEQ multiplex PCR, and TCRdb's table has in-frame clones only and misses some. The sample records around 310,000 clones, 13% being singletons. Material: naive CD4+ T cells from blood. The receptors come from a woman under 30 with type 1 diabetes.

The rearrangement joins TRBV2 to TRBJ2-5; 13 nucleotides align to TRBD2. J lost 6 bases, V lost 5 bases, and 6 bases had no gene match. CDR1 SNHLY and CDR2 FYNNEI come from the germline V gene. The CDR3 has 15 amino acids. The CDR3 region has the DNA TGTGCCAGCAGTACAAGGACTAGCGGGAGTCAGACCCAGTACTTC. Its protein is CASSTRTSGSQTQYF.

This chain connects TRBV28 to TRBJ2-5, with a possible D match to TRBD2 (5 bases). Germline V gene lookup returns CDR1 MDHEN and CDR2 SYDVKM. The CDR3 spans 14 residues. With 3 bases removed from V and 4 bases from J, the gap between germline ends came to 12 bases. DNA for the CDR3: TGTGCCAGCAGTTTGGGTCGGGCGGGAGAGACCCAGTACTTC. Translated: CASSLGRAGETQYF. The full variable domain, its missing parts supplied by reference TRBV28 and TRBJ2-5, is DVKVTQSSRYLVKRTGEKVFLECVQDMDHENMFWYRQDPGLGLRLIYFSYDVKMKEKGDIPEGYSVSREKKERFSLILESASTNQTSMYLCASSLGRAGETQYFGPGTRLLVL.

The chain employs TRBV7-9 and TRBJ2-7; 14 bases agree with TRBD2. This CDR3 contains 13 residues. Germline lookup yields CDR1 SEHNR and CDR2 FQNEAQ (reference sequence). The CDR3 loop reads CASSLGLAGDPLV. The CDR3 DNA reads as TGTGCCAGCAGCTTGGGACTAGCGGGGGACCCTCTAGTC.

This clone came up a few times. This sequence joins TRBV5-1 and TRBJ2-2; D is ambiguous. Germline V gene sequence: CDR1 SGHRS, CDR2 YFSETQ. V dropped 1 base and J dropped 2 bases, with 9 bases sitting between them. The CDR3 sequence is 15 residues long. The CDR3 coding sequence is TGCGCCAGCAGCTTGCAACTCGATAACACCGGGGAGCTGTTTTTT. Encoded protein: CASSLQLDNTGELFF.

This clone was observed a few times. In nucleotides, the CDR3 is TGTGCCAGCAGAGCGGGATTACCAAGCTCCTACAATGAGCAGTTCTTC. Its protein product is CASRAGLPSSYNEQFF. This chain uses TRBV7-2 with TRBJ2-1; TRBD2 aligns across 7 bases. The V gene's germline CDR1 is SGHTA and CDR2 FQGNSA. The CDR3 runs to 16 residues. V was pared by 6 bases and J by 0 bases, with 8 bases of the junction left unmatched.

The chain links TRBV28 to TRBJ2-7, with a possible D match to TRBD2 (5 bases). The CDR3 has 15 residues. V shed 6 bases and J shed 0 bases, with 15 bases lying between them. CDR1 MDHEN and CDR2 SYDVKM come from the germline V gene. The CDR3 reads CASRIGTSTSYEQYF. CDR3 nucleotide sequence: TGTGCCAGCAGAATCGGTACTAGTACCTCCTACGAGCAGTACTTC.

This clone was counted a few times. This chain joins TRBV5-4 and TRBJ1-2; 8 bases are a match to TRBD1. The germline gives CDR1 SGHNT, CDR2 YYREEE (reference sequence). V was clipped by 4 bases and J by 8 bases; unmatched bases: 4. This CDR3 is built from 12 residues. The CDR3 region is CASSPQGAGYTF. For the CDR3, the DNA is TGTGCCAGCAGCCCGCAGGGGGCCGGCTACACCTTC. The full variable domain, with the rest looked up from reference TRBV5-4 and TRBJ1-2, is ETGVTQSPTHLIKTRGQQVTLRCSSQSGHNTVSWYQQALGQGPQFIFQYYREEENGRGNFPPRFSGLQFPNYSSELNVNALELDDSALYLCASSPQGAGYTFGSGTRLTVV.

J is TRBJ2-1 and V is TRBV7-2; D remains unclear. Trimming shortened V by 4 bases and J by 0 bases, and 13 bases separated the two germline ends. The CDR3 totals 16 residues. Germline V lookup: CDR1 SGHTA, CDR2 FQGNSA. The CDR3 DNA reads TGTGCCAGCAGCTCCCGTAGCAGACCCTCCTACAATGAGCAGTTCTTC. Protein: CASSSRSRPSYNEQFF.

V is TRBV6-5 and J is TRBJ1-2, with 7 bases fitting TRBD1. The CDR3 runs to 13 residues. Germline V gene data show CDR1 as MNHEY and CDR2 as SVGAGI. The V segment lost 5 bases and the J segment 7 bases; nucleotides outside the gene matches: 7. The CDR3 here is CASSHRQGSGYTF. CDR3 in DNA: TGTGCCAGCAGTCATCGACAGGGATCTGGCTACACCTTC.

V usage is TRBV21-1 and J usage is TRBJ2-3; the tabulated D call, TRBD2, remains unverified against the DNA. TRBV21-1 is annotated as a pseudogene. This CDR3 has 15 amino acids. The CDR3 coding sequence is TGTGCCAGCAGCAAAGGTCGAGAAGCAGCGGATACGCAGTATTTT. It encodes CASSKGREAADTQYF.

The J gene is TRBJ2-1, the V gene TRBV15; TRBD1 matches at 7 bases. The germline V gene has CDR1 LNHNV and CDR2 YYDKDF (reference sequence). CDR3 length: 13 amino acids. V dropped 4 bases and J dropped 8; count of bases not matched to a gene: 5. The CDR3 spells CATSTRQGHEQFF. CDR3 in DNA: TGTGCCACCAGCACCCGACAGGGCCATGAGCAGTTCTTC. The variable domain in full, with the rest retrieved from reference TRBV15 and TRBJ2-1, is DAMVIQNPRYQVTQFGKPVTLSCSQTLNHNVMYWYQQKSSQAPKLLFHYYDKDFNNEADTPDNFQSRRPNTSFCFLDIRSPGLGDTAMYLCATSTRQGHEQFFGPGTRLTVL.

The CDR3 sequence is CASSQGLAGTYEQYV. The DNA for the CDR3 is TGTGCCAGCAGCCAAGGACTAGCGGGTACCTACGAGCAGTACGTC. The chain couples TRBV14 to TRBJ2-7, with 10 bases lining up with TRBD2. The CDR3 has 15 residues. Trimming removed 1 base from V and 2 bases from J; junction bases left unmatched: 2. Germline V CDR1 and CDR2: SGHDN, FVKESK.

This chain connects TRBV7-2 to TRBJ2-3, with 12 bases fitting TRBD2. CDR3 length: 15 amino acids. Germline CDR1 SGHTA, CDR2 FQGNSA. V dropped 0 bases and J dropped 5; count of bases not matched to a gene: 0. The CDR3 DNA is TGTGCCAGCAGCTTAGCGGGACTAGCGGGAGATACGCAGTATTTT. Amino acids: CASSLAGLAGDTQYF.

This clone was seen only a few times. The chain recombines TRBV2 with TRBJ2-1, with no clear D. Germline V gene sequence: CDR1 SNHLY, CDR2 FYNNEI. Trimming cost V 7 bases and J 4 bases, with 11 bases left between them. The CDR3 contains 13 residues. Here the CDR3 DNA reads TGTGCCAGCACCAGCGATCATTACAATGAGCAGTTCTTC. It is translated as CASTSDHYNEQFF. The whole variable domain, filled in from reference TRBV2 and TRBJ2-1, reads EPEVTQTPSHQVTQMGQEVILRCVPISNHLYFYWYRQILGQKVEFLVSFYNNEISEKSEIFDDQFSVERPDGSNFTLKIRSTKLEDSAMYFCASTSDHYNEQFFGPGTRLTVL.

V usage is TRBV7-2 and J usage is TRBJ2-5; D unresolved. The germline V gene encodes CDR1 SGHTA and CDR2 FQGNSA. V was clipped by 3 bases and J by 1 base, with 9 bases between them. This CDR3 comprises 14 residues. Here the CDR3 DNA reads TGTGCCAGCAGCTTCCAGGCGCCCCAAGAGACCCAGTACTTC. Translated: CASSFQAPQETQYF.

V usage is TRBV6-5 and J usage is TRBJ2-7; TRBD1 might be the D (5 bases). V lost 5 bases, J lost 9 bases, and 20 bases lay in between. Germline V gene sequence: CDR1 MNHEY, CDR2 SVGAGI. CDR3 length: 14 residues. The CDR3 region has the DNA TGTGCCAGCAGTCCTACCGCTTCTTTACAGGCGCAGTACTTC. Protein sequence: CASSPTASLQAQYF.

This clone has just a few counts. V gene TRBV4-2 combines with J gene TRBJ2-5; 15 nucleotides agree with TRBD2. The V segment lost 1 base and the J segment 5 bases; nucleotides outside the gene matches: 5. Germline CDR1 and CDR2: LGHNA and YNFKEQ. The CDR3 length is 17 residues. CDR3 amino acids: CASSQGGLAGGWETQYF. The CDR3, as DNA: TGTGCCAGCAGCCAAGGGGGACTAGCGGGAGGTTGGGAGACCCAGTACTTC.

The chain carries TRBV28 and TRBJ2-5; no clear D gene. Trimming shortened V by 5 bases and J by 1 base, and 8 bases separated the two germline ends. Germline V gives CDR1 MDHEN, CDR2 SYDVKM. The CDR3 sequence is 13 residues long. CDR3 DNA: TGTGCCAGCAGTACAGAACCCCAAGAGACCCAGTACTTC. It yields the protein CASSTEPQETQYF.

The V gene is TRBV5-6, the J gene TRBJ2-7; 7 bases align to TRBD2. Germline V lookup: CDR1 SGHDT, CDR2 YYEEEE. The CDR3 length is 15 residues. Trimming cost V 1 base and J 3 bases; bases outside gene matches: 7. The CDR3 region has the DNA TGTGCCAGCAGCTTGACTGCTAGCGGAGGCTACGAGCAGTACTTC. Protein product: CASSLTASGGYEQYF. Using reference TRBV5-6 and TRBJ2-7 for the parts outside the CDR3, the full variable domain is DAGVTQSPTHLIKTRGQQVTLRCSPKSGHDTVSWYQQALGQGPQFIFQYYEEEERQRGNFPDRFSGHQFPNYSSELNVNALLLGDSALYLCASSLTASGGYEQYFGPGTRLTVT.

This clone appeared a few times. The chain combines TRBV12-5 with TRBJ2-1; a possible D gene is TRBD2 (6 bases). Germline V lookup: CDR1 LGHNT, CDR2 FRNRAP. There are 15 residues in the CDR3. Trimming removed 2 bases at V and 4 bases at J, with 12 bases between. CDR3 sequence: CASGLPTGTYNEQFF. CDR3 bases: TGTGCTAGTGGTTTGCCCACCGGGACTTACAATGAGCAGTTCTTC.

This clone was counted only a few times. This chain links TRBV5-8 with TRBJ2-1, with D hard to call. Trimming removed 0 bases from V and 8 bases from J, with 3 bases in between. Germline lookup yields CDR1 SGHTS and CDR2 YDEGEE. The CDR3 runs 11 residues. CDR3 region: CASSLVDEQFF. CDR3 DNA: TGTGCCAGCAGCTTGGTCGATGAGCAGTTCTTC.

Of note for this clone: Other DNA sequences of this sample code for an identical CDR3. CDR3: CASSSGTANTEAFF. In nucleotides, the CDR3 is TGTGCCAGCAGTTCGGGGACAGCGAACACTGAAGCTTTCTTT. The genes are TRBV28 and TRBJ1-1; 7 bases align to TRBD1. Trimming cost V 4 bases and J 1 base; bases outside gene matches: 3. Germline CDR1 is MDHEN and CDR2 is SYDVKM. The CDR3 runs 14 residues. The full variable domain, completed using reference TRBV28 and TRBJ1-1, is DVKVTQSSRYLVKRTGEKVFLECVQDMDHENMFWYRQDPGLGLRLIYFSYDVKMKEKGDIPEGYSVSREKKERFSLILESASTNQTSMYLCASSSGTANTEAFFGQGTRLTVV.

The chain combines TRBV18 with TRBJ2-1; TRBD1 agrees at 7 bases. The germline CDR1 and CDR2 sequences are KGHSH and LQKENI. This CDR3 has 18 residues. J gave up 4 bases and V 3 bases, and 15 bases lay outside the gene matches. CDR3 loop: CASSPGTENPLIYNEQFF. The DNA for the CDR3 is TGTGCCAGCTCACCTGGGACAGAGAACCCCTTGATTTACAATGAGCAGTTCTTC.

The chain joins TRBV7-2 to TRBJ2-7, with 13 bases that match TRBD2. CDR1 is SGHTA and CDR2 is FQGNSA in the germline V gene. With 3 bases clipped from V and 3 bases from J, the junction kept 8 bases outside the gene matches. The CDR3 loop spans 17 amino acids. The CDR3 loop reads CASSFGLAGEPNYEQYF. The DNA of the CDR3 is TGTGCCAGCAGCTTCGGACTAGCGGGAGAGCCGAACTACGAGCAGTACTTC.

In this sample, this clone turned up a few times. The chain combines TRBV18 with TRBJ2-7; the D gene is possibly TRBD1 (6 bases). The V and J ends lost 3 bases and 3 bases respectively, with 12 bases between them. CDR1 KGHSH and CDR2 LQKENI come from the germline V gene. This CDR3 is built from 14 residues. The CDR3 loop reads CASSPGAGLYEQYV. CDR3 coding DNA: TGTGCCAGCTCACCGGGGGCAGGACTCTACGAGCAGTACGTC.

The chain carries TRBV11-2 and TRBJ2-1; TRBD2 matches 7 bases. With 7 bases clipped from V and 7 bases from J, the junction kept 10 bases outside the gene matches. Per the germline V gene, CDR1 is SGHAT and CDR2 is FQNNGV. This CDR3 spans 14 amino acids. The CDR3: CASTHGGELNEQFF. The CDR3 bases are TGTGCCAGCACTCATGGGGGGGAGTTGAATGAGCAGTTCTTC.

This sequence joins TRBV5-5 and TRBJ2-3; D perhaps matches TRBD1 (6 bases). Trimming left V 4 bases short and J 1 base short, with 10 bases between. Germline lookup yields CDR1 SGHKS and CDR2 YYEKEE (reference sequence). CDR3 length: 14 amino acids. As DNA, the CDR3 is TGTGCCAGCAGCGTGGACAGAGGCACAGATACGCAGTATTTT. Translation gives CASSVDRGTDTQYF.